This T cell receptor beta chain was captured in a study of T cell repertoires in cytomegalovirus infection. TCRdb redid the calling of the reads with MiXCR, one entry per CDR3 protein. The table shows about 350,000 distinct CDR3 sequences, with about 35% occurring only once. Findings of the study overall: CMV-specific TCR beta clonotypes restricted by HLA-C dominated the ex vivo response.

Germline loops: CDR1 MGHRA, CDR2 YSYEKL. V gave up 3 bases and J gave up 0 bases, with 11 bases separating them. This CDR3 has 15 residues. Only a few counts were recorded for this clonotype. Antigen unknown. The clonotype originates from a human donor in good health (CMV status not recorded). Some clones in this sample may be carry-over from other donors' samples. This chain joins TRBV4-1 and TRBJ1-2; D remains unclear. Sample: cultured PBMCs, taken from culture after CMV antigen stimulation. In DNA, the CDR3 is TGCGCCAGCAGCCAGTACCACTCAGCTAACTATGGCTACACCTTC. Translated, it gives CASSQYHSANYGYTF.